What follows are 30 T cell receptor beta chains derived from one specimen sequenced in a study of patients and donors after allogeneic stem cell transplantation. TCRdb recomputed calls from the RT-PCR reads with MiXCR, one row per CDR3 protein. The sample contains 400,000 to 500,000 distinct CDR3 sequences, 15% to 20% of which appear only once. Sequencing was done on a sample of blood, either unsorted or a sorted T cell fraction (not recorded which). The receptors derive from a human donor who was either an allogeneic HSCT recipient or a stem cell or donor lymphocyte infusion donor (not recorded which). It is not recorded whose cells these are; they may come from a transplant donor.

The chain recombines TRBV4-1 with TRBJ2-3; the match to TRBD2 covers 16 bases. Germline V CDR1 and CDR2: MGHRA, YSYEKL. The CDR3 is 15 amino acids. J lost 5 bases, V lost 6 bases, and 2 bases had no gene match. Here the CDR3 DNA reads TGCGCCAGCAGGGGACTAGCGGGAGGGATAGATACGCAGTATTTT. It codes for CASRGLAGGIDTQYF.

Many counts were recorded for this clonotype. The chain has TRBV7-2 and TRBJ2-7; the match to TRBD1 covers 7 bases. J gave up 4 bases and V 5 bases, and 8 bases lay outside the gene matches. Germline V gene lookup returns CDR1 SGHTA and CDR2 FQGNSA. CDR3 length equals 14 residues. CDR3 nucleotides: TGTGCCAGCAGCACTCGACAGGGCCCTTACGAGCAGTACTTC. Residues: CASSTRQGPYEQYF.

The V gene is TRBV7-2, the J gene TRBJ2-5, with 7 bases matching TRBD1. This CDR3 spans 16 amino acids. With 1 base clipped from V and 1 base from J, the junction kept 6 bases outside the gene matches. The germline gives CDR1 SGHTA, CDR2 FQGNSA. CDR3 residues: CASSLDLRTGQETQYF. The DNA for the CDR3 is TGTGCCAGCAGCTTAGATCTGAGGACAGGCCAAGAGACCCAGTACTTC. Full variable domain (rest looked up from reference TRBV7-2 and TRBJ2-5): GAGVSQSPSNKVTEKGKDVELRCDPISGHTALYWYRQSLGQGLEFLIYFQGNSAPDKSGLPSDRFSAERTGGSVSTLTIQRTQQEDSAVYLCASSLDLRTGQETQYFGPGTRLLVL.

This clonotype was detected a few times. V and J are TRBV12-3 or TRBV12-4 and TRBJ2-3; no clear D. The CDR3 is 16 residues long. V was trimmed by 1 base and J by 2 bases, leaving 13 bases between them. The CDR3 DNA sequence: TGTGCCAGCAGTTTAGGCTGGCCCCACTCCACAGATACGCAGTATTTT. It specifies CASSLGWPHSTDTQYF.

The DNA of the CDR3 is TGCGCCAGCAGCTTGGGTCGGACAGGGGAGGCCTATGGCTACACCTTC. This sequence encodes CASSLGRTGEAYGYTF. The gene calls are TRBV5-1 and TRBJ1-2; 9 positions match TRBD1. The CDR3 runs to 16 residues. Germline V lookup: CDR1 SGHRS, CDR2 YFSETQ. Trimming at V came to 0 bases and at J to 4 bases, leaving 7 bases not matched to a gene.

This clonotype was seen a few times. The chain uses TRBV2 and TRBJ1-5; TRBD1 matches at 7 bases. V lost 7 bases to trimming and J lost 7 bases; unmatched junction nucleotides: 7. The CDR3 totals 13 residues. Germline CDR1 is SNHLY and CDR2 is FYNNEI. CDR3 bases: TGTGCCAGCACCTTCGACAGGGCACAGCCCCAGCATTTT. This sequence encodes CASTFDRAQPQHF.

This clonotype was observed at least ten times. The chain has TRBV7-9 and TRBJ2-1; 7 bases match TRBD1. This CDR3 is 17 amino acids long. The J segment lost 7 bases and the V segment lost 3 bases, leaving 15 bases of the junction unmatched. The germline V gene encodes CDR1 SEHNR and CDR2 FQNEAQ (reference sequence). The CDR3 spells CASSFPTDRVEGNEQFF. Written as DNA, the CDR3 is TGTGCCAGCAGCTTCCCTACCGACAGGGTAGAGGGTAATGAGCAGTTCTTC. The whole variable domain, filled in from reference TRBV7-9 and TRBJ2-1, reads DTGVSQNPRHKITKRGQNVTFRCDPISEHNRLYWYRQTLGQGPEFLTYFQNEAQLEKSRLLSDRFSAERPKGSFSTLEIQRTEQGDSAMYLCASSFPTDRVEGNEQFFGPGTRLTVL.

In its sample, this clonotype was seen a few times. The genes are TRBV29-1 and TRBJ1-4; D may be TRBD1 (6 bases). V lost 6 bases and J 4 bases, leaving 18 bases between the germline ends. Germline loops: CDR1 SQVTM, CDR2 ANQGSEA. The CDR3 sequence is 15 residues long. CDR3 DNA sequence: TGCAGCGTCCGGGACATCTTGACGAATAATGAAAAACTGTTTTTT. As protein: CSVRDILTNNEKLFF.

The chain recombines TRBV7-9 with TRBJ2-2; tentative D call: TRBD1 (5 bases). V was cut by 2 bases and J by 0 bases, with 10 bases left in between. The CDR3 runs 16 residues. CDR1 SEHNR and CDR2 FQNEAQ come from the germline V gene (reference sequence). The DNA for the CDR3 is TGTGCCAGCAGCTTAATTCAAGGGGCGAACACCGGGGAGCTGTTTTTT. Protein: CASSLIQGANTGELFF.

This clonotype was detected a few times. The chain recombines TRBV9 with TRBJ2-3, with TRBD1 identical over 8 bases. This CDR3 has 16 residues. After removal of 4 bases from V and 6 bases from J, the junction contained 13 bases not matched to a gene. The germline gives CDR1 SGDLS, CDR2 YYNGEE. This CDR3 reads CASSLRTGPPRDTQYF. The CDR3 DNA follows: TGTGCCAGCAGCTTAAGGACAGGGCCTCCCCGGGATACGCAGTATTTT.

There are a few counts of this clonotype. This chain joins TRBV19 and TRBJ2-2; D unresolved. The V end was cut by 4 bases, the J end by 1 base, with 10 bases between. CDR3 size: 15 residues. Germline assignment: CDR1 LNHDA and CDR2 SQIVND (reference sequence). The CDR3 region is CASSNGQLNTGELFF. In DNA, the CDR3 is TGTGCCAGTAGTAATGGGCAGCTGAACACCGGGGAGCTGTTTTTT. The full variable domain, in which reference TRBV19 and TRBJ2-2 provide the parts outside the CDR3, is DGGITQSPKYLFRKEGQNVTLSCEQNLNHDAMYWYRQDPGQGLRLIYYSQIVNDFQKGDIAEGYSVSREKKESFPLTVTSAQKNPTAFYLCASSNGQLNTGELFFGEGSRLTVL.

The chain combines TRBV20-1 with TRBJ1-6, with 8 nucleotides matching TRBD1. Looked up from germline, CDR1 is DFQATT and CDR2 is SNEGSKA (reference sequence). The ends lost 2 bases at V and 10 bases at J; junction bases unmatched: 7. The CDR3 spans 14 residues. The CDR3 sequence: CSARLDRVRSPLHF. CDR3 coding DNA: TGCAGTGCTAGACTGGACAGGGTGAGGTCACCCCTCCACTTT.

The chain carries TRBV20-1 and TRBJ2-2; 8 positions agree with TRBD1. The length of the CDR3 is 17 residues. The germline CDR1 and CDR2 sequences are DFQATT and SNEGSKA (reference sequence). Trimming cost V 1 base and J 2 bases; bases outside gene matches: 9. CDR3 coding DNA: TGCAGTGCTAGAGTTCCTAAAGGACAGGGAAACACCGGGGAGCTGTTTTTT. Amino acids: CSARVPKGQGNTGELFF.

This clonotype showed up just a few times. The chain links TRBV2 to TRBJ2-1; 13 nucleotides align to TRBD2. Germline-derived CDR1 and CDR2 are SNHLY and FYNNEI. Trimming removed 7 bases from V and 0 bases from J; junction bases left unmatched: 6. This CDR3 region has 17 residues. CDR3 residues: CASTKRTSGGSYNEQFF. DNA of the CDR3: TGTGCCAGCACCAAGCGGACTAGCGGGGGCTCCTACAATGAGCAGTTCTTC. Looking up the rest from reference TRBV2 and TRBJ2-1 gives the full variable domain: EPEVTQTPSHQVTQMGQEVILRCVPISNHLYFYWYRQILGQKVEFLVSFYNNEISEKSEIFDDQFSVERPDGSNFTLKIRSTKLEDSAMYFCASTKRTSGGSYNEQFFGPGTRLTVL.

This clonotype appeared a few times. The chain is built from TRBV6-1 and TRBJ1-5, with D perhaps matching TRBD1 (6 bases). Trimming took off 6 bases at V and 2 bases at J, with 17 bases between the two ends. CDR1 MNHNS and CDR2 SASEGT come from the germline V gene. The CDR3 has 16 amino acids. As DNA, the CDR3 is TGTGCCAGCAGGACGCCGGGGGCGGTTGGCAATCAGCCCCAGCATTTT. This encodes CASRTPGAVGNQPQHF.

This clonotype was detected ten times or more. The CDR3, as DNA: TGTGCCAGCATGGGATCCCCCCCCTACGAGCAGTACTTC. Encoded protein: CASMGSPPYEQYF. The rearrangement joins TRBV6-2 or TRBV6-3 to TRBJ2-7; D gene ambiguous. The CDR3 extends over 13 amino acids. V was cut by 7 bases and J by 2 bases, with 12 bases left in between. Looked up from germline, CDR1 is MNHEY and CDR2 is SVGEGT.

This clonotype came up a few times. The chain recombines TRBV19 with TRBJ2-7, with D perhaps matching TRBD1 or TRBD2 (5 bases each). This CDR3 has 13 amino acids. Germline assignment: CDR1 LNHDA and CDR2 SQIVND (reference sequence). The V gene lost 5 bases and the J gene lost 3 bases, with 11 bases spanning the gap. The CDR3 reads CASSSGPRYEQYF. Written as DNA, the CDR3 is TGTGCCAGTAGTTCGGGACCGCGCTACGAGCAGTACTTC.

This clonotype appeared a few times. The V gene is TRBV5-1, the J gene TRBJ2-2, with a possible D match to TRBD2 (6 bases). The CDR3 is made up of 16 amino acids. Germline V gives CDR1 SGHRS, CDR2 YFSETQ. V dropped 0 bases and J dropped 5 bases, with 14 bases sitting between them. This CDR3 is CASSLEAGSRTGELFF. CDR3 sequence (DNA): TGCGCCAGCAGCTTGGAGGCGGGATCTCGGACCGGGGAGCTGTTTTTT.

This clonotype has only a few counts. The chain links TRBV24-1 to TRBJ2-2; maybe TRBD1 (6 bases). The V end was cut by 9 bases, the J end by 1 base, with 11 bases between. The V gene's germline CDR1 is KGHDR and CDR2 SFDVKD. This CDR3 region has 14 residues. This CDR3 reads CATGKTGNTGELFF. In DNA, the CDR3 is TGTGCCACCGGGAAGACAGGGAACACCGGGGAGCTGTTTTTT.

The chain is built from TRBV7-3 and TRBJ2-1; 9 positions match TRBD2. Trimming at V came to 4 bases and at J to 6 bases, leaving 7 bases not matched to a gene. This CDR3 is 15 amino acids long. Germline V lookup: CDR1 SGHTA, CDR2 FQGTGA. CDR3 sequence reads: CASSWGLAGFNEQFF. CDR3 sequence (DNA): TGTGCCAGCAGCTGGGGGCTAGCGGGGTTCAATGAGCAGTTCTTC.

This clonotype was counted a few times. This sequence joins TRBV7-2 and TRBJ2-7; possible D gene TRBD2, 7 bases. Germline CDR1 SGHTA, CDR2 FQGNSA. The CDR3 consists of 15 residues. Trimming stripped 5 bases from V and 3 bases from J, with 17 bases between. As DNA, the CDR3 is TGTGCCAGCAGCCCGGGGGGCCGGATACTCTACGAGCAGTACTTC. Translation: CASSPGGRILYEQYF.

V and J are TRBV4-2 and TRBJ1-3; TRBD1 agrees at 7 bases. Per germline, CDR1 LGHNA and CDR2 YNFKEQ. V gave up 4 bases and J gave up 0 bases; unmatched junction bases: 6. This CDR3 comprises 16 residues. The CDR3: CASSRDSQSSGNTIYF. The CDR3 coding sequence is TGTGCCAGCAGCCGGGACAGTCAAAGCTCTGGAAACACCATATATTTT.

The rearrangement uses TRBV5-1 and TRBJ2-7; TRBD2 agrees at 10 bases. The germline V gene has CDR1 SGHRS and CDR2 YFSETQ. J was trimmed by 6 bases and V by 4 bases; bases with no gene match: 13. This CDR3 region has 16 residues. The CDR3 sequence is CASSPDPSGRAREQYF. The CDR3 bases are TGCGCCAGCAGCCCAGACCCGAGCGGGAGGGCTCGCGAGCAGTACTTC.

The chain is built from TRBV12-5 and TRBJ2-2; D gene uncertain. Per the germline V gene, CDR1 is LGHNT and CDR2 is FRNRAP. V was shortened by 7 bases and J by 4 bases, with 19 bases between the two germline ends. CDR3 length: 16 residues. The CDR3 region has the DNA TGTGCTAGTGTCCTAGAGGCCCAGAGATCCACCGGGGAGCTGTTTTTT. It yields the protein CASVLEAQRSTGELFF.

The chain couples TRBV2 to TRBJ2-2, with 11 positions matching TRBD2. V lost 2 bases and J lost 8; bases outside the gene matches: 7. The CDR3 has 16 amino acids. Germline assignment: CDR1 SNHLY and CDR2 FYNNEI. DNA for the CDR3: TGTGCCAGCAGTGAAAGGGCTAGCGGGGGGTCGGGGGAGCTGTTTTTT. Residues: CASSERASGGSGELFF.

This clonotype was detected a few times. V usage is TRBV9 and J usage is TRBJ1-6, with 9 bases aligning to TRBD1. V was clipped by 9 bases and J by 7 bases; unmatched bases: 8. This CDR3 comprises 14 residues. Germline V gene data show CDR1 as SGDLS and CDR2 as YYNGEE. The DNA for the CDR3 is TGTGCCACACTAGGACAGGGGCAAAATTCACCCCTCCACTTT. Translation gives CATLGQGQNSPLHF. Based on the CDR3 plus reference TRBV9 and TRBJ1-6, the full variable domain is DSGVTQTPKHLITATGQRVTLRCSPRSGDLSVYWYQQSLDQGLQFLIQYYNGEERAKGNILERFSAQQFPDLHSELNLSSLELGDSALYFCATLGQGQNSPLHFGNGTRLTVT.

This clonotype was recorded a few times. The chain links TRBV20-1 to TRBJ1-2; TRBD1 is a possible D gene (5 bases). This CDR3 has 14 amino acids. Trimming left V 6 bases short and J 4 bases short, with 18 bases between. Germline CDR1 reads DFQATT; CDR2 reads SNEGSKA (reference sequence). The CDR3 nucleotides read TGCAGTGCGGGGGACGCGGGTTCGGCCTATGGCTACACCTTC. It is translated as CSAGDAGSAYGYTF.

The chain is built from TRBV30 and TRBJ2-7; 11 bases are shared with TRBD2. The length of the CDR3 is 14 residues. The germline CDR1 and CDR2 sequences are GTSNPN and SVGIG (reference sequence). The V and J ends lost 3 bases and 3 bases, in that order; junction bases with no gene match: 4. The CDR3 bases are TGTGCCTGGAGCCCCGGGACTAGCGGCTACGAGCAGTACTTC. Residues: CAWSPGTSGYEQYF.

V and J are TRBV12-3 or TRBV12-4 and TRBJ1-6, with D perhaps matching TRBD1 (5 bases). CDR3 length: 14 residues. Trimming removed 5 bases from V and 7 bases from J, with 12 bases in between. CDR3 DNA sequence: TGTGCCAGCAGTCAGGGTCTTAGGAATTCACCCCTCCACTTT. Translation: CASSQGLRNSPLHF.

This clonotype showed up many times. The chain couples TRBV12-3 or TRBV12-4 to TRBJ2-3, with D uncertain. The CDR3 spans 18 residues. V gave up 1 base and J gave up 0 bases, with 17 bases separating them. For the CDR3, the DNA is TGTGCCAGCAGTTTAGGCGATCGAGCGCCTGACAGCACAGATACGCAGTATTTT. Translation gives CASSLGDRAPDSTDTQYF.